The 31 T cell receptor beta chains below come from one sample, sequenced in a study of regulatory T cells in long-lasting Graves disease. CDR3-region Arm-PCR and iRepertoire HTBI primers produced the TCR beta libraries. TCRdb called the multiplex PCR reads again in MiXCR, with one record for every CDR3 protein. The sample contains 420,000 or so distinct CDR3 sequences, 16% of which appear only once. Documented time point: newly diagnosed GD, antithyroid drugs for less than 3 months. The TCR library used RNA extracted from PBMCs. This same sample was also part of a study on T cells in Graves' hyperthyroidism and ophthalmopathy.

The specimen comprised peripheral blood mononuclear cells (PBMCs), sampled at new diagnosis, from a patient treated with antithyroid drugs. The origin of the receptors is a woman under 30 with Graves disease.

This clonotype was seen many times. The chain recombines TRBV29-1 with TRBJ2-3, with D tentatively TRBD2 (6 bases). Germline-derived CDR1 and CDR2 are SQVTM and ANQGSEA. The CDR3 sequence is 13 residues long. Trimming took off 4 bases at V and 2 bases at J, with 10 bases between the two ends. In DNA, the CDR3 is TGCAGCGTTGGAACTAGCCACACAGATACGCAGTATTTT. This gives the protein CSVGTSHTDTQYF.

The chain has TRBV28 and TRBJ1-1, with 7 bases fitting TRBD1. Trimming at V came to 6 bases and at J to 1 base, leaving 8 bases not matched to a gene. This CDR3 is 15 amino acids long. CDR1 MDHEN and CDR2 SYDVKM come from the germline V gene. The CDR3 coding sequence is TGTGCCAGCAGCTCAGGGGGGACGAAGAACACTGAAGCTTTCTTT. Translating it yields CASSSGGTKNTEAFF.

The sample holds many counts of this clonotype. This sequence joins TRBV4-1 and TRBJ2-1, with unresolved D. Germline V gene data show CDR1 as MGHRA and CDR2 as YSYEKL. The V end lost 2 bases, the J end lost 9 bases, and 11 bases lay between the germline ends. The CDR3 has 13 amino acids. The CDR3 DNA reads TGCGCCAGCAGCCAACTAGGTTCTACTGAGCAGTTCTTC. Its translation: CASSQLGSTEQFF.

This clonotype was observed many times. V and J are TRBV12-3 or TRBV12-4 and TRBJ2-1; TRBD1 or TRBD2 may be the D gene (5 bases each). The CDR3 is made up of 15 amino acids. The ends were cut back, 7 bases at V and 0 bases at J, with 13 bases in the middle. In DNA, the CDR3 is TGTGCCAGCAACGCCCGGGACGCCTCCTACAATGAGCAGTTCTTC. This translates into CASNARDASYNEQFF.

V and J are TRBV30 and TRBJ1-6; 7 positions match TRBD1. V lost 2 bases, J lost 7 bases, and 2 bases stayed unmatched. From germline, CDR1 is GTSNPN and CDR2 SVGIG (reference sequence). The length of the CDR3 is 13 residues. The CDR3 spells CAWSMTGNSPLHF. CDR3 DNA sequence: TGTGCCTGGAGTATGACAGGGAATTCACCCCTCCACTTT.

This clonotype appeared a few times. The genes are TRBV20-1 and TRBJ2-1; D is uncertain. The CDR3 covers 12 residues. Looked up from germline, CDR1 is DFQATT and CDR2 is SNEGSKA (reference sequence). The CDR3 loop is CSSRTGHNEQFF. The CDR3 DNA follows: TGCAGCTCGAGAACTGGCCACAATGAGCAGTTCTTC.

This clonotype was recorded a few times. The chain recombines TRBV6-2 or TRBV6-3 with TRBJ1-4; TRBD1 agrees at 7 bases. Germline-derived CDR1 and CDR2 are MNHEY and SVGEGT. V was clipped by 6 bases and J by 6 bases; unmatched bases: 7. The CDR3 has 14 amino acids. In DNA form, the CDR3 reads TGTGCCAGCAGCGAACAGGGGCGGGATGAAAAACTGTTTTTT. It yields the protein CASSEQGRDEKLFF.

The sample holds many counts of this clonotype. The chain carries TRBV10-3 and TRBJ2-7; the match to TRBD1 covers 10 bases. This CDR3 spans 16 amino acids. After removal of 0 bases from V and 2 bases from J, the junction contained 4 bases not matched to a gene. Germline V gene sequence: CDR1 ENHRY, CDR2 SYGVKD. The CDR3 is CAISESRGQGPYEQYF. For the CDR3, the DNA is TGTGCCATCAGTGAGTCGAGGGGACAGGGGCCCTACGAGCAGTACTTC.

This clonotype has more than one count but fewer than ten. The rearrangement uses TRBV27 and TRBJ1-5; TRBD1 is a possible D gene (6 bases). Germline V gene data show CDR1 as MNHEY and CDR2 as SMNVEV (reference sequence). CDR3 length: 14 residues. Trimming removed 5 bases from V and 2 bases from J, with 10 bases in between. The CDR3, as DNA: TGTGCCAGCAGTGCGGGACAACGCAATCAGCCCCAGCATTTT. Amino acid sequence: CASSAGQRNQPQHF.

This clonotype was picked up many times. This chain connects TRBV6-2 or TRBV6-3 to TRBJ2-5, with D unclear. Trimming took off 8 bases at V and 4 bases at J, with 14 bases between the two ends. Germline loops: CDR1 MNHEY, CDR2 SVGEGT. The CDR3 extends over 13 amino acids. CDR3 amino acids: CASSGGAGETQYF. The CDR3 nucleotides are TGTGCCAGCTCAGGCGGAGCAGGAGAGACCCAGTACTTC.

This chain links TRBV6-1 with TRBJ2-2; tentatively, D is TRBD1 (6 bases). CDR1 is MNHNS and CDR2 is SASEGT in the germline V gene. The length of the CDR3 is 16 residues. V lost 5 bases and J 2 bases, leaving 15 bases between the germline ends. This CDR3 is CASSPRTAPNTGELFF. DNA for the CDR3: TGTGCCAGCAGTCCCCGGACAGCCCCCAACACCGGGGAGCTGTTTTTT.

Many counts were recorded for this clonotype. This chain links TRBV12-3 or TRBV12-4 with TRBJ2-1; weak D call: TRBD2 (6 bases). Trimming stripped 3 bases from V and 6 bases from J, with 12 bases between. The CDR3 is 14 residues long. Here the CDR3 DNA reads TGTGCCAGCAGTTTTAGGCGGGATGCCAATGAGCAGTTCTTC. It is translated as CASSFRRDANEQFF.

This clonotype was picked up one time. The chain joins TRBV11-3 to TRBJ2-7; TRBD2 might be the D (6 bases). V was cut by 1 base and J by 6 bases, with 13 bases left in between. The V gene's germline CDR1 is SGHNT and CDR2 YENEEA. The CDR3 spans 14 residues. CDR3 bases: TGTGCCAGCAGCTTAGGGGGGGAATCCATCGAGCAGTACTTC. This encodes CASSLGGESIEQYF.

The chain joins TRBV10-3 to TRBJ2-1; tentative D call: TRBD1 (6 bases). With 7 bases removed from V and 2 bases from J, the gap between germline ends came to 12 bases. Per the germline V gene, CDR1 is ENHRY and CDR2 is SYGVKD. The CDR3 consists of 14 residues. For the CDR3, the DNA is TGTGCCATCACCCGGACAGAAACCTACAATGAGCAGTTCTTC. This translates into CAITRTETYNEQFF.

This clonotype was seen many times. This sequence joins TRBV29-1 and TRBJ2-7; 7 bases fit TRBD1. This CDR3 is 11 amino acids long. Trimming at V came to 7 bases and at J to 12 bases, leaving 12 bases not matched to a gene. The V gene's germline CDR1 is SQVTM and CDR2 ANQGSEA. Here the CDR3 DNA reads TGCAGCGCCGAAACAGGGGACGGCCGGTACTTC. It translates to CSAETGDGRYF.

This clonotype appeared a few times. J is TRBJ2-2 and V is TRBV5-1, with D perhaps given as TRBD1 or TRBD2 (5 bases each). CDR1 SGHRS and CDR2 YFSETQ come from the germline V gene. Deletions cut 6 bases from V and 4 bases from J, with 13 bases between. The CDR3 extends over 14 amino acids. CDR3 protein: CASNPGRGTGELFF. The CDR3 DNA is TGCGCCAGCAACCCGGGGCGCGGCACCGGGGAGCTGTTTTTT.

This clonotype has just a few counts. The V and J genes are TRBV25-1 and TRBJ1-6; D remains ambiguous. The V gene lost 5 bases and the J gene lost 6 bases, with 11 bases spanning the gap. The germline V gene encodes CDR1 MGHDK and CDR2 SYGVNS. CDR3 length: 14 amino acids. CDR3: CASSPLGINSPLHF. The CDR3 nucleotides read TGTGCCAGCAGTCCACTAGGGATTAATTCACCCCTCCACTTT.

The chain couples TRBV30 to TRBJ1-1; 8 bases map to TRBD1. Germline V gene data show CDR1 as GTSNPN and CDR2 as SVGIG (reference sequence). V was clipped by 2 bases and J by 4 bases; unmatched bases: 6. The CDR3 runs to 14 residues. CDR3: CAWSFQGAGTEAFF. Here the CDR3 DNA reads TGTGCCTGGAGTTTTCAGGGGGCAGGCACTGAAGCTTTCTTT.

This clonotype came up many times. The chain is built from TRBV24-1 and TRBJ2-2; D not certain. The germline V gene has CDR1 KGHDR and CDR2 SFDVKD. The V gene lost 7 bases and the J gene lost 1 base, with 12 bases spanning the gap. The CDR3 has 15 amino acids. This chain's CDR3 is CATRKDGRNTGELFF. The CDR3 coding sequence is TGTGCCACCAGGAAGGACGGACGGAACACCGGGGAGCTGTTTTTT.

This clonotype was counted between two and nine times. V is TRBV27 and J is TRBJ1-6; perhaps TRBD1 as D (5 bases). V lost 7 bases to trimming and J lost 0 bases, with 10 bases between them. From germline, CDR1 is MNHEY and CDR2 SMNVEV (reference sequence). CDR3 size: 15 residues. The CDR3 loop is CASTWGNSYNSPLHF. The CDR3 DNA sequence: TGTGCCAGCACTTGGGGCAACTCCTATAATTCACCCCTCCACTTT.

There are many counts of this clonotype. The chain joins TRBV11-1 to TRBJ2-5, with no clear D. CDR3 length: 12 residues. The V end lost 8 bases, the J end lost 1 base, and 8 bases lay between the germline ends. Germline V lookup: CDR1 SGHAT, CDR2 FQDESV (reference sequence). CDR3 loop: CASASFQETQYF. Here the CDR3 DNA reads TGTGCCAGCGCGAGCTTCCAAGAGACCCAGTACTTC.

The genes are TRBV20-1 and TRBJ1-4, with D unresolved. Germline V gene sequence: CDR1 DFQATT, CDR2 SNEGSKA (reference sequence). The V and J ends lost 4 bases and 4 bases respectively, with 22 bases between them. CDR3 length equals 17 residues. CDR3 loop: CSATPRTALGFNEKLFF. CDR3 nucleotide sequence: TGCAGTGCTACCCCTAGGACCGCTTTAGGGTTTAATGAAAAACTGTTTTTT.

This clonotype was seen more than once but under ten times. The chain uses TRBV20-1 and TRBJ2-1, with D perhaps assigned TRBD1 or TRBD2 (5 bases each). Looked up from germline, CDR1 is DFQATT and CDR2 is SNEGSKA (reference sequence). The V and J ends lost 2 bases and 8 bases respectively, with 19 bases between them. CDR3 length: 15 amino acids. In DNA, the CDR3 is TGCAGTGCTAGACCTCTGGGACGTCGCGTCGATGAGCAGTTCTTC. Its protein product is CSARPLGRRVDEQFF.

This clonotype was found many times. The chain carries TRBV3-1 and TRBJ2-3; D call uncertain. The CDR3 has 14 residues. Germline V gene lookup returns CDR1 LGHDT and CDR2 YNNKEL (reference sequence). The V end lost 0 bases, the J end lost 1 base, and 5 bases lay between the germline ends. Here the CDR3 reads CASSQDSRTDTQYF. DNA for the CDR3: TGTGCCAGCAGCCAAGATTCCCGCACAGATACGCAGTATTTT.

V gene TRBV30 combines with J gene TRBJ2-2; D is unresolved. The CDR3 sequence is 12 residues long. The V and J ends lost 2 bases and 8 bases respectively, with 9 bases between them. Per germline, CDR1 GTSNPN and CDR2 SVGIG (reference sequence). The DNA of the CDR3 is TGTGCCTGGAGTCCCACCCTAGGGGAGCTGTTTTTT. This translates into CAWSPTLGELFF.

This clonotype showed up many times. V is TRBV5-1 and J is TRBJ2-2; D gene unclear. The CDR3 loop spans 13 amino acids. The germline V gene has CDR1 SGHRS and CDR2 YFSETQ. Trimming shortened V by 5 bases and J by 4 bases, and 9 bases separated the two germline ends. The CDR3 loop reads CASSAESTGELFF. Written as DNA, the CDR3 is TGCGCCAGCAGTGCCGAATCCACCGGGGAGCTGTTTTTT. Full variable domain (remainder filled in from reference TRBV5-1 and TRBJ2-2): KAGVTQTPRYLIKTRGQQVTLSCSPISGHRSVSWYQQTPGQGLQFLFEYFSETQRNKGNFPGRFSGRQFSNSRSEMNVSTLELGDSALYLCASSAESTGELFFGEGSRLTVL.

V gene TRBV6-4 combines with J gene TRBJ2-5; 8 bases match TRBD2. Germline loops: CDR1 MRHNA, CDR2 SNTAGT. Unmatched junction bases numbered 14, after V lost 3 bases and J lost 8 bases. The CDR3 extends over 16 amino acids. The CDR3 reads CASSERRGGTPATQYF. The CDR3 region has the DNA TGTGCCAGCAGTGAAAGGCGCGGGGGGACCCCAGCTACCCAGTACTTC.

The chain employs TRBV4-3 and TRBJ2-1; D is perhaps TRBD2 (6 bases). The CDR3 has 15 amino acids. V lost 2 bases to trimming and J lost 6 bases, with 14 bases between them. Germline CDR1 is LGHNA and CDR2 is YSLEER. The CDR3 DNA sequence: TGCGCCAGCAGCCAAAATCGATGGGGAGGCAATGAGCAGTTCTTC. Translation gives CASSQNRWGGNEQFF.

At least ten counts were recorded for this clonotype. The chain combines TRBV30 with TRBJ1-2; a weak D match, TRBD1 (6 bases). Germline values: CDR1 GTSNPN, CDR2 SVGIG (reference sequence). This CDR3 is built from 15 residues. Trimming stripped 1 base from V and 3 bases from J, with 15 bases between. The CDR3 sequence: CAWSEGGEVYYGYTF. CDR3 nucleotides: TGTGCCTGGAGTGAAGGGGGGGAGGTGTACTATGGCTACACCTTC.

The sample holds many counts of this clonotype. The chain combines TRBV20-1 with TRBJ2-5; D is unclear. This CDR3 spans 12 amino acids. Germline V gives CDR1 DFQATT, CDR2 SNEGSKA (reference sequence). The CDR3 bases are TGCATCCGGACGTCAGAAAAAGAGACCCAGTACTTC. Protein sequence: CIRTSEKETQYF.

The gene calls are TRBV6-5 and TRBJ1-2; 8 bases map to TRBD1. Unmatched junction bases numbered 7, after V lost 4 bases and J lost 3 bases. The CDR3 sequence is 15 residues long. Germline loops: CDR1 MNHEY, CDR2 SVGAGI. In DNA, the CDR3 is TGTGCCAGCAGTTTCTTCGGGACAGGATACTATGGCTACACCTTC. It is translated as CASSFFGTGYYGYTF.